What follows describes a single T cell receptor (beta chain). Its antigen is not identified. The method was immunoSEQ multiplex PCR; TCRdb's version includes in-frame clones alone and lacks a portion of them. The sample shows approximately 2.5 million clones, just over 90% of them seen only once. The sample originates from a study of shared clonotypes between healthy human individuals. Study-level findings and limits: Researchers sampled blood only, noting tissue repertoires likely differ. About 5% of naive CD4 clonotypes were shared across a handful of donors.

Per the germline V gene, CDR1 is MNHNS and CDR2 is SASEGT. V lost 1 base, J lost 5 bases, and 17 bases lay in between. The CDR3 sequence is 16 residues long. The origin of this receptor is a man between 18 and 29 years old in good health. The chain recombines TRBV6-1 with TRBJ2-5; a possible D gene is TRBD2 (6 bases). Sequencing was performed on naive CD4+ T cells sorted from blood. Subset of the sample: CD45RA+ positively selected. The CDR3 loop is CASSEDGGFGSETQYF. The CDR3 coding sequence is TGTGCCAGCAGTGAAGACGGGGGATTTGGATCGGAGACCCAGTACTTC.